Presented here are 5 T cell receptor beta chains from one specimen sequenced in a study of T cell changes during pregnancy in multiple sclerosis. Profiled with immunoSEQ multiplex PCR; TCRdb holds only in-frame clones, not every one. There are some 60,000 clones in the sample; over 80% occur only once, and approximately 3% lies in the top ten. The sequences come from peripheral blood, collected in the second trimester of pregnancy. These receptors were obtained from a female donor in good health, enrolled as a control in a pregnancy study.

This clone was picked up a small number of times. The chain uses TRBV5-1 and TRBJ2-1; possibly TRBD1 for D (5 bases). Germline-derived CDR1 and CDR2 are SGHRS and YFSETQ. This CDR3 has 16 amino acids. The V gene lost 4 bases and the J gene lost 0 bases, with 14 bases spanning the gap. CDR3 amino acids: CASSLTVPSSYNEQFF. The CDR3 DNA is TGCGCCAGCAGCCTGACAGTCCCCTCCTCCTACAATGAGCAGTTCTTC.

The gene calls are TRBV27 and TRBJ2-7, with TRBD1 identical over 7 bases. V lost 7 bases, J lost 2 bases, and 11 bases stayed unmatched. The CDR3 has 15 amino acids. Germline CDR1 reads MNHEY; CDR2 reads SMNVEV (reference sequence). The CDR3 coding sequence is TGTGCCAGCACCCCGTTAGGGCAGGGGGCCTACGAGCAGTACTTC. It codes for CASTPLGQGAYEQYF.

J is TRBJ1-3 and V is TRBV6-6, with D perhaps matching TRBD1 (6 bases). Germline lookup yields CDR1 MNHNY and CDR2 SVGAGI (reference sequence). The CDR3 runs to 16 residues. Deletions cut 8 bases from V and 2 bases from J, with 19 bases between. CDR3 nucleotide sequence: TGTGCCAGCCGGGACACATGGGGCCAAACTGGAAACACCATATATTTT. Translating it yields CASRDTWGQTGNTIYF.

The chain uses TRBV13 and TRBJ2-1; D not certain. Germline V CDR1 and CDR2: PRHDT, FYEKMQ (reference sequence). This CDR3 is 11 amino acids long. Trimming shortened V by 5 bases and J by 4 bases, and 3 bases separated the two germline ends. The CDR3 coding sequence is TGTGCCAGCAGCCTGTACAATGAGCAGTTCTTC. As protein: CASSLYNEQFF.

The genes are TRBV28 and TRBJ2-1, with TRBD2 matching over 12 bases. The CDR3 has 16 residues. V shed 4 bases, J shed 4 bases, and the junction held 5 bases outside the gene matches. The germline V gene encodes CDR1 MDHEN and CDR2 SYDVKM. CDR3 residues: CASSSWTSGNYNEQFF. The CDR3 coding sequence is TGTGCCAGCAGTTCCTGGACTAGCGGGAATTACAATGAGCAGTTCTTC.